This T cell receptor beta chain was recorded in a study of a mutant IDH1 vaccine in newly diagnosed glioma. For the study at large: The start of vaccination came 4-6 weeks after radiotherapy alone, or with temozolomide cycles. Before enrollment, patients got radiotherapy alone, temozolomide alone, or mostly the combination. Study-level points and caveats: Whatever changes occurred in top peripheral T cell clonotypes seemed unrelated to pseudoprogression.

This sample's time point: week 5, during vaccination. A 20-mer mutant IDH1 peptide at 300 ug was injected subcutaneously with topical imiquimod. Measured with immunoSEQ multiplex PCR; TCRdb has only the in-frame clones, and not every one. The table records approximately 61,000 clones, 80% to 90% of them present only once. The V end lost 7 bases, the J end lost 4 bases, and 14 bases lay between the germline ends. The CDR3 contains 14 residues. Per the germline V gene, CDR1 is LNHDA and CDR2 is SQIVND (reference sequence). A word on this clone: The antigen is unknown.

The origin of this receptor is a woman aged 45-59 years with glioma. The starting material was PBMCs, obtained from a glioma patient whose treatment included an IDH1 peptide vaccine. The gene calls are TRBV19 and TRBJ1-5; D call uncertain. CDR3: CASTLRQANQPQHF. DNA of the CDR3: TGTGCCAGTACCTTGAGGCAGGCAAATCAGCCCCAGCATTTT.